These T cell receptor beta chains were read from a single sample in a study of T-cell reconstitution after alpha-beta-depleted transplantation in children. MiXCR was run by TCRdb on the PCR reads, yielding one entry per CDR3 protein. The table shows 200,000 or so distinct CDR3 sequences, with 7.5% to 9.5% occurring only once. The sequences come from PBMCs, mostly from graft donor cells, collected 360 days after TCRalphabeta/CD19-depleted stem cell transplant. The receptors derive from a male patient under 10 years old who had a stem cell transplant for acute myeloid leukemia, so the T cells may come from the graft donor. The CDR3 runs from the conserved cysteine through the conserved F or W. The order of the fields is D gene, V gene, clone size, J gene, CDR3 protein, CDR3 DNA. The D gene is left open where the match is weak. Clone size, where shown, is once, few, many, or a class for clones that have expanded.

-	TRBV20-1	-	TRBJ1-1	CSAKGEFEAFF	TGCAGTGCTAAGGGTGAGTTTGAAGCTTTCTTT
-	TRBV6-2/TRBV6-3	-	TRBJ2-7	CASSNRADYEQYF	TGTGCCAGCAGTAACAGGGCGGACTACGAGCAGTACTTC
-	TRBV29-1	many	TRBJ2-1	CSVDADRDNEQFF	TGCAGCGTTGATGCGGACAGAGACAATGAGCAGTTCTTC
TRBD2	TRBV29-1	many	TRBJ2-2	CSVGSGRSSGELFF	TGCAGCGTTGGTAGCGGGAGAAGTAGCGGGGAGCTGTTTTTT
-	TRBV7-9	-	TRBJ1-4	CASSRTQGANEKLFF	TGTGCCAGCAGCCGAACACAGGGAGCTAATGAAAAACTGTTTTTT
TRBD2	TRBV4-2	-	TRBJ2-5	CASKAGAGLQETQYF	TGTGCCAGCAAGGCGGGAGCGGGGCTCCAAGAGACCCAGTACTTC
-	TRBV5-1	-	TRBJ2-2	CASSPFNTGELFF	TGCGCCAGCAGCCCCTTTAACACCGGGGAGCTGTTTTTT
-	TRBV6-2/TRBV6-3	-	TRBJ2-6	CASSDSISGANVLTF	TGTGCCAGCAGCGACAGTATCTCTGGGGCCAACGTCCTGACTTTC
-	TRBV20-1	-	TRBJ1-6	CSASVGTSYNSPLHF	TGCAGTGCTAGCGTCGGGACAAGCTATAATTCACCCCTCCACTTT
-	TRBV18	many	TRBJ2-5	CASSPGTQETQYF	TGTGCCAGCAGCCCCGGGACCCAAGAGACCCAGTACTTC